Presented here are 21 T cell receptor beta chains from one specimen sequenced in a study of regulatory and conventional T cells in RAG deficiency. Sequenced by immunoSEQ multiplex PCR; TCRdb stores in-frame clones only, minus some. The data contain about 32,000 clones, roughly 90% of them seen just once; the ten biggest clones take up around 15%. These data also formed part of another study, on regulatory T cells. From that paper: Amplification used 52 TRBV primers and 13 TRBJ primers.

Sequences were obtained from CD8+ T cells sorted from blood. These receptors were obtained from a human donor in good health.

This chain joins TRBV4-2 and TRBJ2-7; maybe TRBD1 (6 bases). Germline values: CDR1 LGHNA, CDR2 YNFKEQ. V was clipped by 5 bases and J by 0 bases, with 14 bases between them. The CDR3 extends over 15 amino acids. The CDR3 spells CASSLDSQSSYEQYF. CDR3 in DNA: TGTGCCAGCAGCTTGGACAGTCAGAGCTCCTACGAGCAGTACTTC.

The chain has TRBV29-1 and TRBJ2-5; D may be TRBD1 (5 bases). V gave up 4 bases and J gave up 4 bases, with 10 bases separating them. CDR3 length: 12 amino acids. Germline V gene sequence: CDR1 SQVTM, CDR2 ANQGSEA. DNA for the CDR3: TGCAGCGTTGTCTCAGGGTTAGAGACCCAGTACTTC. Residues: CSVVSGLETQYF.

This clone was counted between two and nine times. The genes are TRBV7-8 and TRBJ2-7, with D uncertain. CDR1 and CDR2 (germline): SGHVS, FQNEAQ. V gave up 5 bases and J gave up 1 base, with 6 bases separating them. The CDR3 consists of 12 residues. CDR3 residues: CASSPKSYEQYF. The CDR3 DNA sequence: TGTGCCAGCAGCCCAAAATCCTACGAGCAGTACTTC.

The V and J genes are TRBV2 and TRBJ1-2; 10 bases are shared with TRBD1. Germline V gene sequence: CDR1 SNHLY, CDR2 FYNNEI. The V segment lost 6 bases and the J segment 6 bases; nucleotides outside the gene matches: 4. CDR3 length: 13 residues. The CDR3 loop reads CASRGQGVNGYTF. CDR3 coding DNA: TGTGCCAGCAGAGGACAGGGGGTGAATGGCTACACCTTC.

J is TRBJ1-1 and V is TRBV27; tentative D call: TRBD1 (6 bases). The germline CDR1 and CDR2 sequences are MNHEY and SMNVEV (reference sequence). The CDR3 loop spans 13 amino acids. Deletions cut 10 bases from V and 7 bases from J, with 19 bases between. For the CDR3, the DNA is TGTGCCACCCCCATCGGGACACGCTATGAAGCTTTCTTT. It translates to CATPIGTRYEAFF.

This sequence joins TRBV9 and TRBJ2-5, with D unclear. The J call may be wrong; the DNA end is better matched by TRBJ2-7. The CDR3 contains 13 residues. CDR1 and CDR2 (germline): SGDLS, YYNGEE. The CDR3 region is CASSVGVSYEQYF. The CDR3 DNA reads as TGTGCCAGCAGCGTAGGGGTCAGCTACGAGCAGTACTTC.

The chain uses TRBV2 and TRBJ1-1, with no clear D. The V and J ends lost 0 bases and 7 bases respectively, with 9 bases between them. This CDR3 is 13 amino acids long. In germline, CDR1 is SNHLY, CDR2 FYNNEI. CDR3 sequence reads: CASSEAPSLEAFF. As DNA, the CDR3 is TGTGCCAGCAGTGAAGCGCCCAGCCTTGAAGCTTTCTTT.

This clone was found once. The chain is built from TRBV7-9 and TRBJ2-1; D remains unclear. The germline CDR1 and CDR2 sequences are SEHNR and FQNEAQ (reference sequence). There are 15 residues in the CDR3. The V end was cut by 4 bases, the J end by 0 bases, with 10 bases between. CDR3: CASSSTSSSYNEQFF. CDR3 DNA: TGTGCCAGCAGCTCTACATCGAGCTCCTACAATGAGCAGTTCTTC.

J is TRBJ2-3 and V is TRBV30; D not certain. Looked up from germline, CDR1 is GTSNPN and CDR2 is SVGIG (reference sequence). This CDR3 region has 12 residues. V lost 3 bases, J lost 3 bases, and 7 bases lay in between. The CDR3 here is CAWRPDTDTQYF. DNA of the CDR3: TGTGCCTGGAGGCCCGATACAGATACGCAGTATTTT.

The gene calls are TRBV30 and TRBJ1-2; the match to TRBD1 covers 7 bases. The CDR3 is 15 residues long. Germline V lookup: CDR1 GTSNPN, CDR2 SVGIG (reference sequence). The trim removed 0 bases at V and 4 bases at J, leaving 8 bases unmatched. The CDR3 sequence: CAWSVPPGQAYGYTF. In DNA form, the CDR3 reads TGTGCCTGGAGTGTACCCCCAGGACAGGCCTATGGCTACACCTTC.

The chain is built from TRBV12-5 and TRBJ2-3, with TRBD2 matching 14 bases. Germline V lookup: CDR1 LGHNT, CDR2 FRNRAP. This CDR3 is 15 amino acids long. V lost 4 bases to trimming and J lost 8 bases; unmatched junction nucleotides: 5. DNA for the CDR3: TGTGCTAGTGGTTCCGTGACTAGCGGGGGGGTTACGCAGTATTTT. Translating gives CASGSVTSGGVTQYF.

This clone has only one observation. The chain carries TRBV11-2 and TRBJ1-1, with unresolved D. Germline CDR1 SGHAT, CDR2 FQNNGV. The CDR3 runs to 15 residues. The V gene lost 6 bases and the J gene lost 5 bases, with 19 bases spanning the gap. The CDR3 DNA follows: TGTGCCAGCAGAGGAAGTGGTCTTGACCTAACTGAAGCTTTCTTT. This gives the protein CASRGSGLDLTEAFF.

In regard to this clone: Other nucleotide sequences from this sample produce the same CDR3. The V call is TRBV5-1, the J call TRBJ2-7; D unclear. The CDR3 consists of 11 residues. V lost 0 bases, J lost 4 bases, and 2 bases lay in between. Germline CDR1 SGHRS, CDR2 YFSETQ. As DNA, the CDR3 is TGCGCCAGCAGCTTGGGGTACGAGCAGTACTTC. This codes for CASSLGYEQYF. Based on the CDR3 plus reference TRBV5-1 and TRBJ2-7, the full variable domain is KAGVTQTPRYLIKTRGQQVTLSCSPISGHRSVSWYQQTPGQGLQFLFEYFSETQRNKGNFPGRFSGRQFSNSRSEMNVSTLELGDSALYLCASSLGYEQYFGPGTRLTVT.

This sequence joins TRBV2 and TRBJ2-7; D is uncertain. Germline assignment: CDR1 SNHLY and CDR2 FYNNEI. The CDR3 spans 14 residues. With 2 bases removed from V and 0 bases from J, the gap between germline ends came to 8 bases. CDR3 sequence (DNA): TGTGCCAGCAGTGAACGGCGGTCCTCCTACGAGCAGTACTTC. Translated: CASSERRSSYEQYF. The entire variable domain, with the rest obtained from reference TRBV2 and TRBJ2-7, is as follows: EPEVTQTPSHQVTQMGQEVILRCVPISNHLYFYWYRQILGQKVEFLVSFYNNEISEKSEIFDDQFSVERPDGSNFTLKIRSTKLEDSAMYFCASSERRSSYEQYFGPGTRLTVT.

The chain is built from TRBV11-2 and TRBJ2-7; D gene ambiguous. Per the germline V gene, CDR1 is SGHAT and CDR2 is FQNNGV. V was pared by 2 bases and J by 5 bases, with 7 bases between. The CDR3 consists of 12 residues. CDR3 sequence reads: CASSLTRDEQYF. As DNA, the CDR3 is TGTGCCAGCAGCTTAACCCGGGACGAGCAGTACTTC.

The V and J genes are TRBV7-9 and TRBJ2-7; 9 nucleotides line up with TRBD1. Germline CDR1 reads SEHNR; CDR2 reads FQNEAQ (reference sequence). V dropped 2 bases and J dropped 6; count of bases not matched to a gene: 8. The CDR3 loop spans 15 amino acids. CDR3 loop: CASSLLGQGPSEQYF. The CDR3, as DNA: TGTGCCAGCAGCTTATTGGGACAGGGACCCTCCGAGCAGTACTTC.

This chain connects TRBV7-9 to TRBJ1-3; D perhaps matches TRBD1 (5 bases). The CDR3 is made up of 16 amino acids. V shed 5 bases and J shed 2 bases, with 16 bases lying between them. Germline CDR1 reads SEHNR; CDR2 reads FQNEAQ (reference sequence). The CDR3 spells CASSQEEGNPGNTIYF. DNA of the CDR3: TGTGCCAGCAGCCAAGAGGAGGGGAACCCTGGAAACACCATATATTTT.

The chain has TRBV7-9 and TRBJ2-1; 8 bases agree with TRBD2. The junction had 3 bases not matched to a gene; V was cut back by 5 bases and J by 0 bases. Per the germline V gene, CDR1 is SEHNR and CDR2 is FQNEAQ (reference sequence). The CDR3 loop spans 15 amino acids. The chain's CDR3 is CASSTSGYSYNEQFF. The CDR3 DNA is TGTGCCAGCAGCACTAGCGGATACTCCTACAATGAGCAGTTCTTC.

V usage is TRBV27 and J usage is TRBJ2-5, with 8 bases that match TRBD1. The J call is in doubt because the DNA end fits TRBJ2-7 better. Germline lookup yields CDR1 MNHEY and CDR2 SMNVEV (reference sequence). The CDR3 is made up of 15 amino acids. The CDR3 DNA follows: TGTGCCAGCAGTTTATCGGGGCAGGGGGCTTCCGAGCAGTACTTC. This sequence encodes CASSLSGQGASEQYF.

This clone was detected once. The V gene is TRBV4-1, the J gene TRBJ2-7, with a tentative D call TRBD1 (5 bases). Trimming cost V 0 bases and J 2 bases, with 11 bases left between them. Germline V lookup: CDR1 MGHRA, CDR2 YSYEKL. CDR3 length: 15 residues. The CDR3 is CASSQEFGRAYEQYF. CDR3 nucleotides: TGCGCCAGCAGCCAAGAGTTCGGCAGGGCCTACGAGCAGTACTTC.

The chain carries TRBV2 and TRBJ2-7; no clear D gene. There are 11 residues in the CDR3. The V end lost 3 bases, the J end lost 4 bases, and 4 bases lay between the germline ends. Germline V gene lookup returns CDR1 SNHLY and CDR2 FYNNEI. The CDR3 bases are TGTGCCAGCAGTGATACTTACGAGCAGTACTTC. Protein: CASSDTYEQYF.